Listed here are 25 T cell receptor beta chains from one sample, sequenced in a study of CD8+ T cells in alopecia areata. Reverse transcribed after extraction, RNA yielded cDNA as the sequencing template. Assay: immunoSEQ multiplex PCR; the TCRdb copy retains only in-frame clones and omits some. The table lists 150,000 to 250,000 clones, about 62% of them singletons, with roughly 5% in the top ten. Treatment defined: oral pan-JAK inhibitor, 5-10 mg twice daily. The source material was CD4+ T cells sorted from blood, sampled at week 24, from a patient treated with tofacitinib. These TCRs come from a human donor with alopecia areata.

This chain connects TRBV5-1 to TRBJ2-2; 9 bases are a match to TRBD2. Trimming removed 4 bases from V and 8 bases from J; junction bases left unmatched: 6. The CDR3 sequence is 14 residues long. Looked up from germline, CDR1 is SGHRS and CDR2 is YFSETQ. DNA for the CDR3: TGCGCCAGCAGCCCGGGGACTAGCACGGGGGAGCTGTTTTTT. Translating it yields CASSPGTSTGELFF. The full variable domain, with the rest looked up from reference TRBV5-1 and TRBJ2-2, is KAGVTQTPRYLIKTRGQQVTLSCSPISGHRSVSWYQQTPGQGLQFLFEYFSETQRNKGNFPGRFSGRQFSNSRSEMNVSTLELGDSALYLCASSPGTSTGELFFGEGSRLTVL.

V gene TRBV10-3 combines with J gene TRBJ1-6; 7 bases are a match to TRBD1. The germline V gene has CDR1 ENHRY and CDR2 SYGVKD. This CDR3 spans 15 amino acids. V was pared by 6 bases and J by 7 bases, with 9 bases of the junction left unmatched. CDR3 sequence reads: CAIRATGDTNSPLHF. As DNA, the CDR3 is TGTGCCATCAGAGCTACAGGGGACACAAATTCACCCCTCCACTTT.

CDR3 sequence: CASSLVSGTSGIPTQYF. CDR3 sequence (DNA): TGTGCCAGCAGCTTAGTTTCCGGGACTAGCGGGATCCCCACGCAGTATTTT. This chain connects TRBV7-6 to TRBJ2-3; 13 bases agree with TRBD2. V shed 1 base, J shed 9 bases, and the junction held 10 bases outside the gene matches. Germline assignment: CDR1 SGHVS and CDR2 FNYEAQ. The CDR3 has 17 residues. Full variable domain (missing parts from reference TRBV7-6 and TRBJ2-3): GAGVSQSPRYKVTKRGQDVALRCDPISGHVSLYWYRQALGQGPEFLTYFNYEAQQDKSGLPNDRFSAERPEGSISTLTIQRTEQRDSAMYRCASSLVSGTSGIPTQYFGPGTRLTVL.

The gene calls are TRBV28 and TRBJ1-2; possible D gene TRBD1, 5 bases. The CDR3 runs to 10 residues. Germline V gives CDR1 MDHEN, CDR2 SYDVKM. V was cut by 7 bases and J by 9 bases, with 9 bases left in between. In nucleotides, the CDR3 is TGTGCCAGCATGGGGCGGAGCTACACCTTC. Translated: CASMGRSYTF.

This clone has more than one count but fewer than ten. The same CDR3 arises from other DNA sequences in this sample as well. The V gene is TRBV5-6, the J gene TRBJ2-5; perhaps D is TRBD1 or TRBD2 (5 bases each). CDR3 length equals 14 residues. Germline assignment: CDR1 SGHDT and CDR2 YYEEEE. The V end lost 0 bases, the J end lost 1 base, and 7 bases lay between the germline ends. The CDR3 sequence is CASSLGGFQETQYF. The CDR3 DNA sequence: TGTGCCAGCAGCTTGGGGGGGTTCCAAGAGACCCAGTACTTC.

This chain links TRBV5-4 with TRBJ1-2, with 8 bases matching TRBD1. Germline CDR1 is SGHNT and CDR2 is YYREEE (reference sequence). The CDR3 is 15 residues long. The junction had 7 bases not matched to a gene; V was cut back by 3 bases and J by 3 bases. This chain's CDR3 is CASSYRGFGDYGYTF. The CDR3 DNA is TGTGCCAGCAGCTACAGGGGGTTTGGGGACTATGGCTACACCTTC.

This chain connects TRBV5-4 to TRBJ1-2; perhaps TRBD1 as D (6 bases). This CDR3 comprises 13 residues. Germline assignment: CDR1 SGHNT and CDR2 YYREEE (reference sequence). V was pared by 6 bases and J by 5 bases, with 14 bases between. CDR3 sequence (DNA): TGTGCCAGCATACCGGGCAGGGGATATGGCTACACCTTC. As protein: CASIPGRGYGYTF.

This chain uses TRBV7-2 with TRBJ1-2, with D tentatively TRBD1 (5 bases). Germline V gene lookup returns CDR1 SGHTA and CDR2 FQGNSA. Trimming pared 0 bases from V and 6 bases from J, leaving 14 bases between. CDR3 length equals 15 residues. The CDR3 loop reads CASSLAQGTIDGYTF. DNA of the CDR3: TGTGCCAGCAGCTTAGCCCAGGGCACTATCGATGGCTACACCTTC. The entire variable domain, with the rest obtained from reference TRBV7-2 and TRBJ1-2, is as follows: GAGVSQSPSNKVTEKGKDVELRCDPISGHTALYWYRQSLGQGLEFLIYFQGNSAPDKSGLPSDRFSAERTGGSVSTLTIQRTQQEDSAVYLCASSLAQGTIDGYTFGSGTRLTVV.

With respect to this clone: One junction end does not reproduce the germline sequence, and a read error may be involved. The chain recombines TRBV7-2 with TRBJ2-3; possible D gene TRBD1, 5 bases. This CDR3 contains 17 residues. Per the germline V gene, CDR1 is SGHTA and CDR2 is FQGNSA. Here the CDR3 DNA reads TGCGCCAGCAGCCAAGCGACGCAGGGCCGTAGCACAGATACGCAGTATTTT. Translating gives CASSQATQGRSTDTQYF. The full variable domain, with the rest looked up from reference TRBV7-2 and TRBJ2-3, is GAGVSQSPSNKVTEKGKDVELRCDPISGHTALYWYRQSLGQGLEFLIYFQGNSAPDKSGLPSDRFSAERTGGSVSTLTIQRTQQEDSAVYLCASSQATQGRSTDTQYFGPGTRLTVL.

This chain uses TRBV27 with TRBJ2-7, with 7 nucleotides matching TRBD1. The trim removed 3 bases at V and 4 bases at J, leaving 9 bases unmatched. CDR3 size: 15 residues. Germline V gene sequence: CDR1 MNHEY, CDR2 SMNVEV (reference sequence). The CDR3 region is CASSFTGTAPYEQYF. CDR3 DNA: TGTGCCAGCAGTTTTACGGGGACAGCACCGTACGAGCAGTACTTC.

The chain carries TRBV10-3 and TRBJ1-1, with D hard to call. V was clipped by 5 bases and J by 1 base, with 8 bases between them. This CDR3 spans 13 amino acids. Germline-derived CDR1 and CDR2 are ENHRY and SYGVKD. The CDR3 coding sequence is TGTGCCATCAGTAGGGTCGGGAACACTGAAGCTTTCTTT. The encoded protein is CAISRVGNTEAFF.

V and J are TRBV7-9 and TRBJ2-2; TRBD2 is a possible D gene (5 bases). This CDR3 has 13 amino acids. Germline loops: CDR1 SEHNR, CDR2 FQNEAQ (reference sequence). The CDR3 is CAPAVANTGELFF. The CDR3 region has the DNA TGTGCACCAGCGGTGGCGAACACCGGGGAGCTGTTTTTT.

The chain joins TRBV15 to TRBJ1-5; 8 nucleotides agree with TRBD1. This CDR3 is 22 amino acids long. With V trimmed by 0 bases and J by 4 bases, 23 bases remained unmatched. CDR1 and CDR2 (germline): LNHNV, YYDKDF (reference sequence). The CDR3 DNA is TGTGCCACCAGCAGAGATCGTGTAGTCGACAGGGGCATAAGTTTTTGGAATCAGCCCCAGCATTTT. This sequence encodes CATSRDRVVDRGISFWNQPQHF.

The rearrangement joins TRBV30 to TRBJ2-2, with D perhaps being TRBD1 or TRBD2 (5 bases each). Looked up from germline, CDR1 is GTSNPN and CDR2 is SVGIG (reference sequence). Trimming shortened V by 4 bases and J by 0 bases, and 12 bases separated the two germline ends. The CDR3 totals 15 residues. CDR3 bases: TGTGCCTGGATCATTGGGGGATCGAACACCGGGGAGCTGTTTTTT. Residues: CAWIIGGSNTGELFF.

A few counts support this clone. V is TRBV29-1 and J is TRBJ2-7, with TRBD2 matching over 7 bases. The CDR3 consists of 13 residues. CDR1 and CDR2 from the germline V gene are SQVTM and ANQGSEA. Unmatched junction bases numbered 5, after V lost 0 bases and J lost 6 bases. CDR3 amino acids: CSVEDLGGSEQYF. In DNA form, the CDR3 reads TGCAGCGTTGAAGATCTGGGAGGGTCCGAGCAGTACTTC.

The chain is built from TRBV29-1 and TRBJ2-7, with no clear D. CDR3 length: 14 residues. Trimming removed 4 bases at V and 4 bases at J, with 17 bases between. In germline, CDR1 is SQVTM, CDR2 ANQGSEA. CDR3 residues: CSVGKGNLLYEQYF. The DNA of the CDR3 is TGCAGCGTTGGAAAAGGAAACCTACTTTACGAGCAGTACTTC.

The CDR3 spells CASSLTQLGYTF. CDR3 coding DNA: TGTGCCAGCAGCCTCACGCAATTAGGCTACACCTTC. V gene TRBV7-9 combines with J gene TRBJ1-2; D ambiguous. CDR3 length: 12 amino acids. The germline gives CDR1 SEHNR, CDR2 FQNEAQ (reference sequence). Trimming stripped 5 bases from V and 8 bases from J, with 12 bases between.

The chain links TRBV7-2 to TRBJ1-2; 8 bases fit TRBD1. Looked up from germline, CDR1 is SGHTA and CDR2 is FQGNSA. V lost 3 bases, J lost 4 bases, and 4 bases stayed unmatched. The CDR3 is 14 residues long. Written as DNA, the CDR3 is TGTGCCAGCAGCTTGCCAGGGGGCGTCTATGGCTACACCTTC. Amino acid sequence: CASSLPGGVYGYTF.

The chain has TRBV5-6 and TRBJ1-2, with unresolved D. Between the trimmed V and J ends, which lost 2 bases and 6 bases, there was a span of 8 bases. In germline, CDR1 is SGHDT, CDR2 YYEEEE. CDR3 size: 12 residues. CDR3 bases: TGTGCCAGCAGCTTTCGGGTTGATGGCTACACCTTC. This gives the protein CASSFRVDGYTF.

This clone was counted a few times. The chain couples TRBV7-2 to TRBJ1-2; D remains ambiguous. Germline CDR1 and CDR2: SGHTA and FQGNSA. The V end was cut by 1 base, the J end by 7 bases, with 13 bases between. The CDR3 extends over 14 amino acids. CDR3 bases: TGTGCCAGCAGCTTAGGTTCAGGTTTAGGTGGCTACACCTTC. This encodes CASSLGSGLGGYTF.

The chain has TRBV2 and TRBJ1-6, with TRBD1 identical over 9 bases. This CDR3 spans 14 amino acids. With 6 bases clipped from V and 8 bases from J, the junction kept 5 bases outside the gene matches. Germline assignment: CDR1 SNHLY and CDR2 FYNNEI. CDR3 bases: TGTGCCAGCAGGGGACAGGGAAGGTATTCACCCCTCCACTTT. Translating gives CASRGQGRYSPLHF.

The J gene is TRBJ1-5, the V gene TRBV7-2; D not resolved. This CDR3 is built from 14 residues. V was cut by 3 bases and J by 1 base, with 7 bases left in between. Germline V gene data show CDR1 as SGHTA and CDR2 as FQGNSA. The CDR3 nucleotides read TGTGCCAGCAGCTTTTTTGGGAGCAATCAGCCCCAGCATTTT. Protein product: CASSFFGSNQPQHF.

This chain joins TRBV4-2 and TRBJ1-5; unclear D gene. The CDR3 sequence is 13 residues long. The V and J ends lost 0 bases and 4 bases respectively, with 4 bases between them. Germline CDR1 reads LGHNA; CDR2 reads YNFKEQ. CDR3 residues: CASSQDGNQPQHF. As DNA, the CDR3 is TGTGCCAGCAGCCAAGATGGTAATCAGCCCCAGCATTTT.

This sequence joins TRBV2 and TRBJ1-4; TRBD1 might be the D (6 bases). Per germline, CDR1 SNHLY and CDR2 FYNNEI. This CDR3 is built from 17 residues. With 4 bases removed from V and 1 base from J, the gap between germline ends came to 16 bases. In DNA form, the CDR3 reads TGTGCCAGCAGTGGCGGCGGGGGCCTCCTAACTAATGAAAAACTGTTTTTT. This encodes CASSGGGGLLTNEKLFF.

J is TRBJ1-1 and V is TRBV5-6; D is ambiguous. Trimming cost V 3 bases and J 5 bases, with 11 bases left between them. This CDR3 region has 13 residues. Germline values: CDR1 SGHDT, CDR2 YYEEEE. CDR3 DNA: TGTGCCAGCAGCTCCGGACTGCTGACTGAAGCTTTCTTT. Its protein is CASSSGLLTEAFF.